A single sample gave rise to the 24 T cell receptor beta chains below, sequenced in a study of shared clonotypes between healthy human individuals. Clones were read by immunoSEQ multiplex PCR, and TCRdb kept only the in-frame ones, dropping some. This repertoire shows around 640,000 clones, around 96% found once; its top ten account for 0.11%. CD45RO negativity and positive selection for CCR7 defined naive CD8 cells, a population that excluded terminally differentiated effector memory CD45RA+ cells. What was sequenced was naive CD8+ T cells sorted from blood. These TCRs come from a woman aged 30 to 39 in good health.

CDR3 sequence (DNA): TGTGCCAGCAGCTTTGGGACAGGGGTGACTGAAGCTTTCTTT. Its protein is CASSFGTGVTEAFF. The rearrangement uses TRBV5-6 and TRBJ1-1, with 10 bases matching TRBD1. Germline V gives CDR1 SGHDT, CDR2 YYEEEE. V was clipped by 2 bases and J by 5 bases; unmatched bases: 3. The CDR3 length is 14 residues.

Note on this clone: This CDR3 is also generated by other DNA sequences in the sample. The chain combines TRBV7-9 with TRBJ2-1; unclear D gene. The CDR3 is 12 residues long. With 4 bases removed from V and 4 bases from J, the gap between germline ends came to 5 bases. Per the germline V gene, CDR1 is SEHNR and CDR2 is FQNEAQ (reference sequence). The CDR3 region is CASSSTYNEQFF. The CDR3 region has the DNA TGTGCCAGCAGCTCTACTTACAATGAGCAGTTCTTC.

The V call is TRBV4-2, the J call TRBJ2-5, with D perhaps TRBD2 (6 bases). The J call is uncertain, as TRBJ2-7 better fits the DNA end. Germline loops: CDR1 LGHNA, CDR2 YNFKEQ. CDR3 length: 16 residues. This CDR3 reads CASSQYRDFNSYEQYF. Here the CDR3 DNA reads TGTGCCAGCAGCCAATACCGGGACTTCAACTCCTACGAGCAGTACTTC.

V is TRBV15 and J is TRBJ2-1; 9 bases line up with TRBD1. The CDR3 sequence is 12 residues long. The V and J ends lost 6 bases and 7 bases, in that order; junction bases with no gene match: 1. The germline V gene has CDR1 LNHNV and CDR2 YYDKDF (reference sequence). CDR3 amino acids: CATRDRGNEQFF. CDR3 nucleotides: TGTGCCACCAGGGACAGGGGAAATGAGCAGTTCTTC.

A single count supports this clone. V gene TRBV11-2 combines with J gene TRBJ1-4; a weak D match, TRBD1 (6 bases). From germline, CDR1 is SGHAT and CDR2 FQNNGV. Between the trimmed V and J ends, which lost 5 bases and 6 bases, there was a span of 19 bases. The CDR3 length is 16 residues. The DNA of the CDR3 is TGTGCCAGCAGCCCACGTGGGGGACATGGGGATGAAAAACTGTTTTTT. Translation: CASSPRGGHGDEKLFF. The entire variable domain, with the rest obtained from reference TRBV11-2 and TRBJ1-4, is as follows: EAGVAQSPRYKIIEKRQSVAFWCNPISGHATLYWYQQILGQGPKLLIQFQNNGVVDDSQLPKDRFSAERLKGVDSTLKIQPAKLEDSAVYLCASSPRGGHGDEKLFFGSGTQLSVL.

As regards this clone: One end of the junction fails to match germline, which may point to a read error. The rearrangement uses TRBV4-2 and TRBJ2-1, with TRBD2 identical over 9 bases. The V gene's germline CDR1 is LGHNA and CDR2 YNFKEQ. There are 19 residues in the CDR3. This chain's CDR3 is CVSSQGPPGSGSSYNEQFF. The CDR3 region has the DNA TGTGTCAGCAGCCAAGGACCTCCGGGTAGCGGGAGCTCCTACAATGAGCAGTTCTTC.

A single count supports this clone. This sequence joins TRBV2 and TRBJ2-7, with 7 bases lining up with TRBD1. The CDR3 contains 14 residues. Germline V lookup: CDR1 SNHLY, CDR2 FYNNEI. V lost 2 bases, J lost 3 bases, and 4 bases stayed unmatched. The CDR3 spells CASSENRQGYEQYF. CDR3 DNA: TGTGCCAGCAGTGAAAATCGACAGGGCTACGAGCAGTACTTC.

V usage is TRBV11-2 and J usage is TRBJ2-1; no reliable D call. V was pared by 0 bases and J by 2 bases, with 14 bases between. Germline values: CDR1 SGHAT, CDR2 FQNNGV. This CDR3 comprises 17 residues. The CDR3 region is CASSLDPWDRTYNEQFF. The CDR3 DNA follows: TGTGCCAGCAGCTTAGATCCCTGGGATAGGACCTACAATGAGCAGTTCTTC. The variable domain in full, with the rest retrieved from reference TRBV11-2 and TRBJ2-1, is EAGVAQSPRYKIIEKRQSVAFWCNPISGHATLYWYQQILGQGPKLLIQFQNNGVVDDSQLPKDRFSAERLKGVDSTLKIQPAKLEDSAVYLCASSLDPWDRTYNEQFFGPGTRLTVL.

This CDR3 reads CASSQERTSVEAANYGYTF. The CDR3, as DNA: TGCGCCAGCAGCCAAGAGAGGACGTCTGTCGAAGCAGCTAACTATGGCTACACCTTC. The chain combines TRBV4-1 with TRBJ1-2; no reliable D call. Germline CDR1 and CDR2: MGHRA and YSYEKL. The CDR3 is 19 residues long. V lost 0 bases, J lost 0 bases, and 20 bases lay in between.

V is TRBV28 and J is TRBJ2-7, with TRBD2 matching 7 bases. Germline V CDR1 and CDR2: MDHEN, SYDVKM. The CDR3 consists of 15 residues. V was clipped by 5 bases and J by 3 bases; unmatched bases: 10. CDR3 coding DNA: TGTGCCAGCAGTACCATTCGGGAGGAGAGCTACGAGCAGTACTTC. Protein sequence: CASSTIREESYEQYF.

The chain carries TRBV6-5 and TRBJ2-1; 10 bases match TRBD2. The CDR3 has 15 residues. The J segment lost 3 bases and the V segment lost 6 bases, leaving 5 bases of the junction unmatched. The V gene's germline CDR1 is MNHEY and CDR2 SVGAGI. CDR3 residues: CASRLLAGDYNEQFF. The CDR3 nucleotides read TGTGCCAGCAGGCTTCTAGCGGGAGACTACAATGAGCAGTTCTTC.

The V and J genes are TRBV5-6 and TRBJ2-5, with D perhaps TRBD2 (6 bases). The J call may be in error: the DNA end matches TRBJ2-7 better. Germline V gives CDR1 SGHDT, CDR2 YYEEEE. The CDR3 spans 13 residues. CDR3 DNA sequence: TGTGCCAGCAGCGGGGGACTCAACTACGAGCAGTACTTC. It codes for CASSGGLNYEQYF.

Written as DNA, the CDR3 is TGTGCCAGCAGTTTTTTAGGTCTGGGGCGAGACTATGGCTACACCTTC. As protein: CASSFLGLGRDYGYTF. The rearrangement uses TRBV28 and TRBJ1-2; TRBD1 might be the D (5 bases). The CDR3 is 16 amino acids. CDR1 and CDR2 (germline): MDHEN, SYDVKM. With 3 bases removed from V and 3 bases from J, the gap between germline ends came to 17 bases.

The CDR3 coding sequence is TGTGCCAGCAGTCCCTGGTCTAGCGGGAGGAATGAGCAGTTCTTC. Protein product: CASSPWSSGRNEQFF. This chain connects TRBV27 to TRBJ2-1; 11 bases match TRBD2. Germline CDR1 reads MNHEY; CDR2 reads SMNVEV (reference sequence). This CDR3 has 15 residues. J gave up 7 bases and V 5 bases, and 7 bases lay outside the gene matches.

This chain links TRBV28 with TRBJ2-7, with 8 bases that match TRBD1. Germline trimming cut 3 bases from V and 7 bases from J; bases unmatched to any gene: 8. This CDR3 region has 14 residues. CDR1 is MDHEN, CDR2 SYDVKM, per germline. CDR3 amino acids: CASSFYQGAGEQYF. The CDR3 DNA reads TGTGCCAGCAGTTTTTATCAGGGGGCGGGTGAGCAGTACTTC.

CDR3 sequence reads: CAIRDFSYNEQFF. As DNA, the CDR3 is TGTGCCATCCGGGACTTCTCTTACAATGAGCAGTTCTTC. This chain uses TRBV10-3 with TRBJ2-1; tentative D call: TRBD2 (6 bases). The CDR3 extends over 13 amino acids. Germline CDR1 and CDR2: ENHRY and SYGVKD. V lost 8 bases to trimming and J lost 4 bases, with 12 bases between them.

The J gene is TRBJ2-7, the V gene TRBV28; D gene ambiguous. Per germline, CDR1 MDHEN and CDR2 SYDVKM. This CDR3 is built from 14 residues. Trimming stripped 5 bases from V and 1 base from J, with 12 bases between. The CDR3: CASSKDWLSYEQYF. CDR3 coding DNA: TGTGCCAGCAGTAAAGACTGGCTTTCCTACGAGCAGTACTTC.

The gene calls are TRBV4-1 and TRBJ2-3, with D perhaps TRBD2 (6 bases). CDR1 MGHRA and CDR2 YSYEKL come from the germline V gene. The length of the CDR3 is 14 residues. The V gene lost 3 bases and the J gene lost 2 bases, with 9 bases spanning the gap. CDR3 DNA sequence: TGCGCCAGCAGCCAGGGGACTTACACAGATACGCAGTATTTT. Encoded protein: CASSQGTYTDTQYF.

The chain employs TRBV4-1 and TRBJ2-3; 13 bases are shared with TRBD2. This CDR3 spans 17 amino acids. The V and J ends lost 3 bases and 5 bases, in that order; junction bases with no gene match: 8. Germline CDR1 and CDR2: MGHRA and YSYEKL. CDR3 sequence reads: CASSHQLAGGPGDTQYF. Here the CDR3 DNA reads TGCGCCAGCAGCCACCAACTAGCGGGAGGGCCAGGAGATACGCAGTATTTT.

The chain is built from TRBV7-9 and TRBJ2-7; D possibly corresponds to TRBD1 (5 bases). The CDR3 has 14 amino acids. CDR1 SEHNR and CDR2 FQNEAQ come from the germline V gene (reference sequence). The V end was cut by 1 base, the J end by 5 bases, with 12 bases between. CDR3 in amino acids: CASSLGQGSDEQYF. As DNA, the CDR3 is TGTGCCAGCAGCTTAGGGCAGGGAAGTGACGAGCAGTACTTC.

J is TRBJ2-7 and V is TRBV4-1; D unclear. The CDR3 totals 16 residues. V shed 2 bases and J shed 4 bases, with 18 bases lying between them. Germline lookup yields CDR1 MGHRA and CDR2 YSYEKL. CDR3 in DNA: TGCGCCAGCAGCCAACTCGCGACGCGAACCGGGTACGAGCAGTACTTC. This gives the protein CASSQLATRTGYEQYF.

The chain links TRBV10-3 to TRBJ2-7; the match to TRBD1 covers 8 bases. Germline CDR1 ENHRY, CDR2 SYGVKD. After removal of 4 bases from V and 4 bases from J, the junction contained 3 bases not matched to a gene. This CDR3 spans 13 amino acids. The CDR3 DNA is TGTGCCATCAGTGCGGGACAGGATTACGAGCAGTACTTC. Translation: CAISAGQDYEQYF.

This chain connects TRBV27 to TRBJ1-5, with 7 bases lining up with TRBD1. CDR1 is MNHEY, CDR2 SMNVEV, per germline (reference sequence). With 5 bases clipped from V and 4 bases from J, the junction kept 5 bases outside the gene matches. This CDR3 region has 14 residues. The CDR3 nucleotides read TGTGCCAGCAGTATCAGACAGGGTAATCAGCCCCAGCATTTT. The encoded protein is CASSIRQGNQPQHF.

The genes are TRBV27 and TRBJ1-1; unclear D gene. CDR3 length: 14 amino acids. Trimming removed 4 bases from V and 4 bases from J, with 13 bases in between. The germline V gene encodes CDR1 MNHEY and CDR2 SMNVEV (reference sequence). The DNA for the CDR3 is TGTGCCAGCAGTTATGGTCGTGGGTCCACTGAAGCTTTCTTT. It yields the protein CASSYGRGSTEAFF.